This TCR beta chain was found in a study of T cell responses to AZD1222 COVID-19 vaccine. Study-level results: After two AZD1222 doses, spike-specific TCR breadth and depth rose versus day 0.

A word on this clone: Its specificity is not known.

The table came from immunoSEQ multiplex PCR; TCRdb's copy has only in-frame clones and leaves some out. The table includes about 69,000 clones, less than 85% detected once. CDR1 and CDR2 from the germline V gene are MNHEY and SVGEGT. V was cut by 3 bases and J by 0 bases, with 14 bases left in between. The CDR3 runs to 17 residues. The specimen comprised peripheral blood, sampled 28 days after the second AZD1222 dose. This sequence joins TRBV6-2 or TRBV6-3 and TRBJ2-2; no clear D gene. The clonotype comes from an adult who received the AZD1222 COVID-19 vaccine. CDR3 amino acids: CASSYLPGYSNTGELFF. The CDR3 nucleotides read TGTGCCAGCAGTTATCTCCCCGGTTATTCGAACACCGGGGAGCTGTTTTTT.